The 6 T cell receptor beta chains given below trace back to one sample, sequenced in a study of identical twins. MiXCR, run by TCRdb on the 5' RACE reads, gives a single entry per CDR3 protein. The sample lists 350,000 to 400,000 distinct CDR3 sequences; about 9% were seen once. Input material: naive T cells sorted from blood. The receptors were sampled from a woman in her forties or fifties in good health.

This clonotype showed up just a few times. The rearrangement joins TRBV11-2 to TRBJ2-2; the D gene is possibly TRBD1 (6 bases). Germline V lookup: CDR1 SGHAT, CDR2 FQNNGV. V lost 7 bases, J lost 12 bases, and 9 bases lay in between. The CDR3 is made up of 10 amino acids. The CDR3 region is CASTGAKLFF. The CDR3 coding sequence is TGTGCCAGCACAGGGGCGAAGCTGTTTTTT.

The gene calls are TRBV18 and TRBJ1-1, with 7 bases that match TRBD1. CDR1 KGHSH and CDR2 LQKENI come from the germline V gene. With 1 base clipped from V and 1 base from J, the junction kept 6 bases outside the gene matches. The CDR3 contains 16 residues. DNA for the CDR3: TGTGCCAGCTCACCACGCTCGGGACAGCAGAACACTGAAGCTTTCTTT. Translation: CASSPRSGQQNTEAFF.

This clonotype was seen more than once but under ten times. This chain uses TRBV20-1 with TRBJ2-2; D uncertain. The V gene's germline CDR1 is DFQATT and CDR2 SNEGSKA (reference sequence). Deletions cut 8 bases from V and 2 bases from J, with 15 bases between. This CDR3 is built from 14 residues. This chain's CDR3 is CSSKSSVNTGELFF. CDR3 in DNA: TGCAGTTCAAAGTCCTCAGTCAACACCGGGGAGCTGTTTTTT.

This clonotype occurred a few times. The chain couples TRBV4-1 to TRBJ2-7, with D possibly matching TRBD2 (5 bases). Germline CDR1 and CDR2: MGHRA and YSYEKL. CDR3 length: 14 residues. The V end was cut by 1 base, the J end by 3 bases, with 10 bases between. The CDR3 nucleotides read TGCGCCAGCAGCCAAGGCCCCGGGATCTACGAGCAGTACTTC. Its protein product is CASSQGPGIYEQYF.

At least ten counts were recorded for this clonotype. The chain links TRBV7-2 to TRBJ2-3; D not certain. Germline V gene data show CDR1 as SGHTA and CDR2 as FQGNSA. The V end lost 1 base, the J end lost 0 bases, and 8 bases lay between the germline ends. This CDR3 region has 15 residues. The CDR3 here is CASSLGVTSTDTQYF. The CDR3 DNA reads as TGTGCCAGCAGCTTAGGGGTTACGAGCACAGATACGCAGTATTTT. Full variable domain (outside the CDR3, taken from reference TRBV7-2 and TRBJ2-3): GAGVSQSPSNKVTEKGKDVELRCDPISGHTALYWYRQSLGQGLEFLIYFQGNSAPDKSGLPSDRFSAERTGGSVSTLTIQRTQQEDSAVYLCASSLGVTSTDTQYFGPGTRLTVL.

This clonotype was counted only a few times. The V call is TRBV5-1, the J call TRBJ1-1; D is unclear. Trimming shortened V by 0 bases and J by 0 bases, and 9 bases separated the two germline ends. Germline loops: CDR1 SGHRS, CDR2 YFSETQ. The CDR3 is 15 amino acids. In DNA form, the CDR3 reads TGCGCCAGCAGCTTGGGGACCCATTTGAACACTGAAGCTTTCTTT. As protein: CASSLGTHLNTEAFF.